This entry features one T cell receptor (beta chain) sequence. The data originate from a study of blood T cell repertoires in COVID-19. Background on the study: COVID-19 samples collected from the United States, Italy and Spain covered acute and convalescent phases. In each case, the material was cDNA or gDNA derived from T cells, B-cell-depleted T cells, or PBMCs.

In the original processing: The authors estimated nucleated cell counts from reference gene primer amplification. The protocol was immunoSEQ multiplex PCR, while the TCRdb copy is restricted to in-frame clones and leaves out a portion. Clone size and V and J calls were adopted from that table, with D and trimming inferred from the DNA. The data contain 120,000 or so clones, around 79% of them singletons. Germline V lookup: CDR1 LGHDT, CDR2 YNNKEL (reference sequence). V dropped 0 bases and J dropped 2; count of bases not matched to a gene: 0. This CDR3 has 14 amino acids. V and J are TRBV3-1 (or the pseudogene TRBV3-2) and TRBJ2-7, with 8 bases fitting TRBD1. Sample: peripheral blood. This clonotype was obtained from a man aged 50-59 years with acute or convalescent COVID-19. The CDR3 DNA reads TGTGCCAGCAGCCAAGACAGGGGGCCCTACGAGCAGTACTTC. It specifies CASSQDRGPYEQYF.